The rows below give T cell receptor beta chains drawn from one sample of a study of cytomegalovirus exposure and HLA in healthy donors. Produced via immunoSEQ multiplex PCR; TCRdb's table is partial and in-frame only. The table has under 250,000 clones, 81% seen once; the top ten hold roughly 1.2%. Sequencing was carried out using PBMCs. All receptors derive from a woman under 40 in good health and CMV-seronegative. The CDR3 runs from the conserved cysteine through the conserved F or W. The order of the fields is V gene, clone size, J gene, D gene, CDR3 DNA, CDR3 protein. A D gene is named only where the DNA matches it firmly. Some rows mark clone size as missing; the rest say once, few, many or name a class of expanded clone.

TRBV7-3	NA	TRBJ2-5	TRBD2	TGTGCCAGCAGCCGGGGGGGTTTGGAGACCCAGTACTTC	CASSRGGLETQYF
TRBV29-1	NA	TRBJ2-5	NA	TGCAGCGTTCGACTAGCCGGAGGGGGGACCCAGTACTTC	CSVRLAGGGTQYF
TRBV5-1	NA	TRBJ2-7	NA	TGCGCCAGCACCCAAAGCGGAGGTTCTTACGAGCAGTACTTC	CASTQSGGSYEQYF
TRBV27	NA	TRBJ2-2	NA	TGTGCCAGCAGTTTCGCCCCGGGGGAGGCATTCCGGACCGGGGAGCTGTTTTTT	CASSFAPGEAFRTGELFF
TRBV7-2	NA	TRBJ1-5	NA	TGTGCCAGCAGCCCGCGGGGTTTGGGGCCCCAGCATTTT	CASSPRGLGPQHF
TRBV7-9	NA	TRBJ2-1	NA	TGTGCCAGCAGCTTAGTTCCGTCTGCAGGGAATGAGCAGTTCTTC	CASSLVPSAGNEQFF
TRBV29-1	NA	TRBJ2-7	NA	TGCAGCGTCACCCGGACCAGAACAATTAGCGCCTACGAGCAGTACTTC	CSVTRTRTISAYEQYF
TRBV6-5	NA	TRBJ2-7	TRBD2	TGTGCCAGCAGTTTTAGCGGGATAAACTACGAGCAGTACTTC	CASSFSGINYEQYF
TRBV5-1	NA	TRBJ1-1	TRBD1	TGCGCCAGCAGCCCTCGGACAGGGATGACCACTGAAGCTTTCTTT	CASSPRTGMTTEAFF
TRBV11-2	few	TRBJ2-5	NA	TGTGCCAGCAGCCCAGCGGGTCCGGGAGAGACCCAGTACTTC	CASSPAGPGETQYF
TRBV5-1	once	TRBJ2-7	NA	TGCGCCAGCAGCTTTCTAGCAGCCTACGAGCAGTACTTC	CASSFLAAYEQYF
TRBV2	NA	TRBJ2-2	NA	TGTGCCAGCGGGCTTGACAGTCGTCCCGGGGAGCTGTTTTTT	CASGLDSRPGELFF
TRBV6-5	NA	TRBJ2-3	NA	TGTGCCAGCAGTTACAGTCGGGACTCAGATACGCAGTATTTT	CASSYSRDSDTQYF
TRBV11-2	NA	TRBJ2-1	NA	TGTGCCAGCAGCTTTTCGCAACTCACAGGGATTGAGCAGTTCTTC	CASSFSQLTGIEQFF
TRBV10-1	NA	TRBJ2-5	NA	TGCGCCAGCAGTCCGAGAGCCGGGACTGGCGAGACCCAGTACTTC	CASSPRAGTGETQYF
TRBV7-9	few	TRBJ1-2	NA	TGTGCCAGCAGCTTAGCGTCTCACACGGGGGGCTACACCTTC	CASSLASHTGGYTF
TRBV7-9	NA	TRBJ2-7	NA	TGTGCCAGCAGCTTCCTAGGCGGGGTCGAGCAGTACTTC	CASSFLGGVEQYF
TRBV2	NA	TRBJ1-5	TRBD1	TGTGCCAGCAGCCGGGACAGATTCAATCAGCCCCAGCATTTT	CASSRDRFNQPQHF
TRBV5-1	NA	TRBJ2-1	TRBD1	TGCGCCAGCAGCCCGGGACAGAACCGTTACAATGAGCAGTTCTTC	CASSPGQNRYNEQFF
TRBV2	NA	TRBJ2-7	TRBD2	TGTGCCAGCCAACCCCAGCGACTAGCCCGGGCCTACGAGCAGTACTTC	CASQPQRLARAYEQYF
TRBV23-1	NA	TRBJ2-7	TRBD2	TGCGCCAGCAGTCAATCCCTTGGACTAGCGACCTACGAGCAGTACTTC	CASSQSLGLATYEQYF
TRBV5-1	NA	TRBJ1-4	NA	TGCGCCAGCAGCTGGGGGACATCCTTGGAACTGTTTTTT	CASSWGTSLELFF
TRBV2	few	TRBJ1-6	TRBD1	TGTGCCAGCAGTGTGGGACAGGGGCCACCCCTCCACTTT	CASSVGQGPPLHF
TRBV29-1	once	TRBJ1-1	NA	TGCAGTTCCCGCGCTGCAGGCTCCACTGAAGCTTTCTTT	CSSRAAGSTEAFF
TRBV7-3	many	TRBJ2-7	TRBD2	TGTGCCAGCAGCTTACGGGAGGGAACCACCTTC	CASSLREGTTF
TRBV29-1	NA	TRBJ2-2	TRBD1	TGCAGCGTCTGGGGACAGCGAAACACCGGGGAGCTGTTTTTT	CSVWGQRNTGELFF
TRBV7-3	NA	TRBJ2-2	NA	TGTGCCAGCAGCTCACTCCCCGCGGGTCTGAACACCGGGGAGCTGTTTTTT	CASSSLPAGLNTGELFF
TRBV2	NA	TRBJ1-6	NA	TGTGCCAGCAGTTCACAGGGTTATATGGTACCCCTCCACTTT	CASSSQGYMVPLHF
TRBV5-1	NA	TRBJ2-7	TRBD2	TGCGCCAGCAGCCGAGGACATACCGGGACTAACTCCTACGAGCAGTACTTC	CASSRGHTGTNSYEQYF
TRBV7-2	NA	TRBJ2-3	TRBD2	TGTGCCAGCAGTGATCAGCGGGGGGCCACAGATACGCAGTATTTT	CASSDQRGATDTQYF
TRBV11-2	NA	TRBJ2-1	TRBD2	TGTGCCAGCAGCTTAGGGACTAGCGGGGAAATCTACAATGAGCAGTTCTTC	CASSLGTSGEIYNEQFF
TRBV18	NA	TRBJ2-4	NA	TGTGCCAGCTCACCTACAGGGGACTTAAACATTCAGTACTTC	CASSPTGDLNIQYF
TRBV27	NA	TRBJ2-4	TRBD1	TGTGCCAGCAGTTTACAGTGGACAGGGGCAGTTGACATTCAGTACTTC	CASSLQWTGAVDIQYF
TRBV5-1	NA	TRBJ1-4	NA	TGCGCCAGCAGCTTGGAATTCTCAGGGCGAGGTGAAAAACTGTTTTTT	CASSLEFSGRGEKLFF
TRBV13	many	TRBJ2-2	NA	TGTGCCAGCTATTGGCGGGGGAACACCGGGGAGCTGTTTTTT	CASYWRGNTGELFF
TRBV11-2	few	TRBJ1-1	TRBD1	TGTGCCAGCAGCTTACTTCAGGGGGCCTTTATCGCTGAAGCTTTCTTT	CASSLLQGAFIAEAFF
TRBV27	NA	TRBJ1-2	TRBD1	TGTGCCAGCAGCCCGGGACAGGGGCCGTATGGCTACACCTTC	CASSPGQGPYGYTF
TRBV7-8	NA	TRBJ1-1	NA	TGTGCCAGCAGCCCGCACGTGGCTGGGAGGACTGAAGCTTTCTTT	CASSPHVAGRTEAFF
TRBV30	NA	TRBJ2-3	NA	TGTGCCTGGAGTGTTAGGGAAAGAAGGGGTACGCAGTATTTT	CAWSVRERRGTQYF
TRBV5-1	NA	TRBJ2-1	TRBD2	TGCGCCAGCAGCTCGATGGGACTAGCGGGAATTGGAGGGCTTTACAATGAGCAGTTCTTC	CASSSMGLAGIGGLYNEQFF
TRBV30	few	TRBJ1-1	NA	TGTGCCTGGATCAAACGAATGGGGGGGAGAGCTTTCTTT	CAWIKRMGGRAFF
TRBV5-1	NA	TRBJ1-2	NA	TGCGCCAGCAGCGTAGGGGAAGCCTACACCTTC	CASSVGEAYTF
TRBV19	NA	TRBJ2-1	TRBD2	TGTGCCAGTAGTAGAAACGGACTAGCCGGCGATGAGCAGTTCTTC	CASSRNGLAGDEQFF
TRBV9	NA	TRBJ2-2	TRBD1	TGTGCCAGCAGCGTGACCGGGACAGGGGCGTCCGGGGAGCTGTTTTTT	CASSVTGTGASGELFF
TRBV2	NA	TRBJ1-1	NA	TGTGCCAGCAGCGTAGAAACGGGAGCTTTCTTT	CASSVETGAFF
TRBV5-1	NA	TRBJ1-2	TRBD1	TGCGCCAGCAGGGCGACAGGGGGAAACTATGGCTACACCTTC	CASRATGGNYGYTF
TRBV4-2	NA	TRBJ2-2	NA	TGTGCCAGCAGCCCGTACACCGGGGAGCTGTTTTTT	CASSPYTGELFF
TRBV9	NA	TRBJ2-3	TRBD1	TGTGCCAGCAGCGATACAACAGGGGGCCTCACAGATACGCAGTATTTT	CASSDTTGGLTDTQYF
TRBV5-1	NA	TRBJ2-1	TRBD1	TGCGCCAGCAGCCCCGGGACAGGGGCCTACAATGAGCAGTTCTTC	CASSPGTGAYNEQFF
TRBV5-8	NA	TRBJ2-7	TRBD2	TGTGCCACGCAGCAGCGGGAGTTGTCCGAGCAGTACTTC	CATQQRELSEQYF
TRBV9	NA	TRBJ2-7	TRBD1	TGTGCCAGCAGCGTATTCTTAACAGGGGGCGAGCAGTACTTC	CASSVFLTGGEQYF
TRBV6-6	NA	TRBJ2-7	NA	TGTGCCAGCAGTTACTCGAGGACAGGAGGGAGCGAGCAGTACTTC	CASSYSRTGGSEQYF
TRBV15	NA	TRBJ1-2	TRBD1	TGTGCCACCAGCAGAGAGGGGGGACAGACCTATGGCTACACCTTC	CATSREGGQTYGYTF
TRBV6-6	NA	TRBJ1-4	NA	TGTGCCAGCAGACCCGGGACAACTAATGAAAAACTGTTTTTT	CASRPGTTNEKLFF